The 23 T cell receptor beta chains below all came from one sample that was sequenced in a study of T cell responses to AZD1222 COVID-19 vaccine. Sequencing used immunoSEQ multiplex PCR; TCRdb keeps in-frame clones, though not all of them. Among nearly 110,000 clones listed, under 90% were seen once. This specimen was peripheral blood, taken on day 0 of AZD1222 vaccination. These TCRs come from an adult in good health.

CDR3 sequence: CASRGFLTGVYGYTF. The CDR3, as DNA: TGTGCCAGCAGGGGTTTCTTGACAGGGGTCTATGGCTACACCTTC. V is TRBV6-5 and J is TRBJ1-2; 8 bases agree with TRBD1. J gave up 4 bases and V 6 bases, and 10 bases lay outside the gene matches. The germline gives CDR1 MNHEY, CDR2 SVGAGI. CDR3 length equals 15 residues.

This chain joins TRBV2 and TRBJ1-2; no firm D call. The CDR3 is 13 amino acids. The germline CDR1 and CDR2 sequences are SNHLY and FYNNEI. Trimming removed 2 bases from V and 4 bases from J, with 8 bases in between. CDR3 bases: TGTGCCAGCAGTGAACAGGCGGGCTATGGCTACACCTTC. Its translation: CASSEQAGYGYTF.

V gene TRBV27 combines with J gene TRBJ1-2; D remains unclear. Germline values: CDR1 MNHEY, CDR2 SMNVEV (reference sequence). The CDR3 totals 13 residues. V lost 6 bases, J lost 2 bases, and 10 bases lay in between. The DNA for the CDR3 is TGTGCCAGCAGGGCGGACTCGAACTATGGCTACACCTTC. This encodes CASRADSNYGYTF.

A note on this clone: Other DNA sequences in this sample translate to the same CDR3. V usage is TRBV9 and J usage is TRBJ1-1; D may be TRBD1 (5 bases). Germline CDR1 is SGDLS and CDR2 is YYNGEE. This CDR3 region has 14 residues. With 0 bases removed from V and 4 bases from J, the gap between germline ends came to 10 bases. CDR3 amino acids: CASSVGVRGTEAFF. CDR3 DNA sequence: TGTGCCAGCAGCGTAGGGGTGAGGGGCACTGAAGCTTTCTTT.

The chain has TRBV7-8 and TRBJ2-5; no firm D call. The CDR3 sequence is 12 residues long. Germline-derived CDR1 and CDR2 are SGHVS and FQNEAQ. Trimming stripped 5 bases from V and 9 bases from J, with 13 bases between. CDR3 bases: TGTGCCAGCAGCCCAACCCGTGGGGCCCAGTACTTC. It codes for CASSPTRGAQYF.

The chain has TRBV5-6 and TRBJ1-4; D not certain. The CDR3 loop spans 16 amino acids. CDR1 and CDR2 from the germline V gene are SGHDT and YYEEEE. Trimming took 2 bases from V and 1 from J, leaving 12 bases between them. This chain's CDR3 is CASSFGRVRTNEKLFF. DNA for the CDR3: TGTGCCAGCAGCTTCGGGAGGGTACGAACTAATGAAAAACTGTTTTTT.

CDR3 nucleotides: TGTGCCAGCAGTGACGCGGGACAGGGGGGACGAGGCACTGAAGCTTTCTTT. Translating it yields CASSDAGQGGRGTEAFF. The genes are TRBV6-2 or TRBV6-3 and TRBJ1-1; 11 bases agree with TRBD1. The CDR3 runs 17 residues. The junction had 12 bases not matched to a gene; V was cut back by 5 bases and J by 4 bases. Germline V CDR1 and CDR2: MNHEY, SVGEGT.

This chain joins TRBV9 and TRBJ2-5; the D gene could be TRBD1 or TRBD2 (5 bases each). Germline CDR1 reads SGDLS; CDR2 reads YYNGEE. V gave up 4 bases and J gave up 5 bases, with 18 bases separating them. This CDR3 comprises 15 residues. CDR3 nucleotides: TGTGCCAGCAGCCCCGACTCCCGCAGGGAGGAGACCCAGTACTTC. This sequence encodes CASSPDSRREETQYF.

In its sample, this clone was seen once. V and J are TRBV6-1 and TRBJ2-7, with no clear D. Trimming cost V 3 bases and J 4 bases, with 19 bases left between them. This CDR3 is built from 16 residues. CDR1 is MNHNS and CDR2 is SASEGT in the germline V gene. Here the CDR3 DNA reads TGTGCCAGCAGTGATGTGACCTCACAACCCCATTACGAGCAGTACTTC. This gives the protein CASSDVTSQPHYEQYF.

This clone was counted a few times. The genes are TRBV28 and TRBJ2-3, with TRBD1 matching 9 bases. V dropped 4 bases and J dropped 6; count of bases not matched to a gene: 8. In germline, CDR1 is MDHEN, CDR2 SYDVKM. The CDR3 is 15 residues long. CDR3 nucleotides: TGTGCCAGCAGTTCGCCGGGACAGGGTGGGGATACGCAGTATTTT. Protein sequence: CASSSPGQGGDTQYF.

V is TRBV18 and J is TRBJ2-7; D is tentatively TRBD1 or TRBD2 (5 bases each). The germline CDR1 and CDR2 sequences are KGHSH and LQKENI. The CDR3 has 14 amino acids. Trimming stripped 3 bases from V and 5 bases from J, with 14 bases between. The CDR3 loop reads CASSPNRDADEQYF. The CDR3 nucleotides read TGTGCCAGCTCACCGAACCGGGACGCGGACGAGCAGTACTTC.

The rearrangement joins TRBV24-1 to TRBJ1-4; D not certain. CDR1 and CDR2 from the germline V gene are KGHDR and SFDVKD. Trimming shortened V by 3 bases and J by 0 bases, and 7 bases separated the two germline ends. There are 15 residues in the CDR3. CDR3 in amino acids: CATSDNGATNEKLFF. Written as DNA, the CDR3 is TGTGCCACCAGTGATAATGGAGCAACTAATGAAAAACTGTTTTTT.

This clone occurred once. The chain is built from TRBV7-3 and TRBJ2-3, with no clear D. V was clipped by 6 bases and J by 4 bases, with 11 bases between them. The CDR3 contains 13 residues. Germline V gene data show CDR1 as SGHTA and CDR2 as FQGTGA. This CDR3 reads CASSRGPPDTQYF. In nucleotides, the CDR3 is TGTGCCAGCAGTCGTGGCCCCCCAGATACGCAGTATTTT.

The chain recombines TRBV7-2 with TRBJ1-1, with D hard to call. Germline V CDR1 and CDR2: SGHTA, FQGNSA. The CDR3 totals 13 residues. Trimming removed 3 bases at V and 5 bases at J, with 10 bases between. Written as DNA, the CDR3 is TGTGCCAGCAGCTTGATAGAGAGGACTGAAGCTTTCTTT. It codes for CASSLIERTEAFF.

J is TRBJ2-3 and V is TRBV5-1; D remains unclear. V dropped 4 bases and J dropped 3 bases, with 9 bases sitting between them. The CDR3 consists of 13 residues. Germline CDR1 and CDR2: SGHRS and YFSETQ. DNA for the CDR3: TGCGCCAGCAGCCCCGATAATACAGATACGCAGTATTTT. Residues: CASSPDNTDTQYF.

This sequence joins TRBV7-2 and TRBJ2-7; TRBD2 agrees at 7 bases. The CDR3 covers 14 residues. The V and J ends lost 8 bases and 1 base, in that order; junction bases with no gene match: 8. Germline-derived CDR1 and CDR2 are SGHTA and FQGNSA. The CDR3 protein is CASGAGLLSYEQYF. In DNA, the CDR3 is TGTGCCAGCGGAGCGGGACTACTTTCCTACGAGCAGTACTTC.

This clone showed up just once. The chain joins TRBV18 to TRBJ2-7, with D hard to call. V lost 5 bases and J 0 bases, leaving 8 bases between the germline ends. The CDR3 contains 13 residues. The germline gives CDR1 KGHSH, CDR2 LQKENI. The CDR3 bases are TGTGCCAGCTCAATTGCTAGCTCCTACGAGCAGTACTTC. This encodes CASSIASSYEQYF.

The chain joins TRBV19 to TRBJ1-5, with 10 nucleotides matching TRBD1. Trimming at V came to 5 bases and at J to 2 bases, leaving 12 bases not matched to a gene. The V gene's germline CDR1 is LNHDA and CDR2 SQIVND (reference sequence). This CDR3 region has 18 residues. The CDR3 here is CASSAPGTGAVGNQPQHF. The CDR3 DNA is TGTGCCAGTAGTGCACCCGGGACAGGGGCAGTTGGCAATCAGCCCCAGCATTTT.

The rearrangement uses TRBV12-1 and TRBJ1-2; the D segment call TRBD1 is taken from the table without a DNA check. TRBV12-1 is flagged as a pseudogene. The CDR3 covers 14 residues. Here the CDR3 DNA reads TGTGCCAGCAGCTCCTACCAGGGGCACTATGGCTACACCTTC. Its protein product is CASSSYQGHYGYTF.

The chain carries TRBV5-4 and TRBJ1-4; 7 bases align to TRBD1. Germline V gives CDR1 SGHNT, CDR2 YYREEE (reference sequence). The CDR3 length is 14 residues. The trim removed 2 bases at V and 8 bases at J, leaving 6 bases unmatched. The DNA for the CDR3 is TGTGCCAGCAGCTTCGGGACACAGGGGGAAAAACTGTTTTTT. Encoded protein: CASSFGTQGEKLFF.

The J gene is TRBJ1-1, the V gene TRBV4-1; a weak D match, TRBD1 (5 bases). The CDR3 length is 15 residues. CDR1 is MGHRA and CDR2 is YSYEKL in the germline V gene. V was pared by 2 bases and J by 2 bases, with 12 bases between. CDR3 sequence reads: CASSQTPTVNTEAFF. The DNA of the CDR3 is TGCGCCAGCAGCCAAACACCGACAGTTAACACTGAAGCTTTCTTT.

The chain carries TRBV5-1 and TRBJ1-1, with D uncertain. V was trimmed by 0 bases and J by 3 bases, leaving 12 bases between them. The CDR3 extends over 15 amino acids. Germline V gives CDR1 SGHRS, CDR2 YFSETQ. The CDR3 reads CASSLGSGYDTEAFF. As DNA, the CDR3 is TGCGCCAGCAGCTTGGGTTCCGGGTACGACACTGAAGCTTTCTTT.

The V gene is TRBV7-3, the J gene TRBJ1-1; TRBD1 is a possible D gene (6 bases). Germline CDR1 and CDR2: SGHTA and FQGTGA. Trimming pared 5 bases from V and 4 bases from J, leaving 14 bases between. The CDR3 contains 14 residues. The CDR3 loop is CASSPGGGSTEAFF. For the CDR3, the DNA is TGTGCCAGCAGCCCCGGAGGGGGGAGCACTGAAGCTTTCTTT.